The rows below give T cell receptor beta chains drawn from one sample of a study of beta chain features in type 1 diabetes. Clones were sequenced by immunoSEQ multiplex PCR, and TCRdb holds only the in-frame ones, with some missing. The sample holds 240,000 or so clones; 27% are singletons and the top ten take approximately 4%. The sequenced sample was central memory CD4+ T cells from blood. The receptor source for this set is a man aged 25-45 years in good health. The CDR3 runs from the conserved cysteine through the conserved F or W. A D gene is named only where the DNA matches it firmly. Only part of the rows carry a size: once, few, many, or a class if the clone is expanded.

CDR3: CATRRDRGNYEQYF; DNA: TGTGCCACCCGCCGGGACAGGGGCAACTACGAGCAGTACTTC; V: TRBV15; D: TRBD1; size: few; J: TRBJ2-7
CDR3: CASSATGGNEQYF; DNA: TGTGCCAGCAGCGCCACAGGGGGCAACGAGCAGTACTTC; V: TRBV6-1; D: TRBD1; size: -; J: TRBJ2-7
CDR3: CAWRWSTDTQYF; DNA: TGTGCCTGGAGGTGGAGCACAGATACGCAGTATTTT; V: TRBV30; D: -; size: few; J: TRBJ2-3
CDR3: CASSTGASTGELFF; DNA: TGTGCCAGCAGTACCGGGGCGTCCACCGGGGAGCTGTTTTTT; V: TRBV7-9; D: -; size: many; J: TRBJ2-2
CDR3: CSVASGRRYNEQFF; DNA: TGCAGCGTCGCTAGCGGGAGGAGATACAATGAGCAGTTCTTC; V: TRBV29-1; D: TRBD2; size: many; J: TRBJ2-1
CDR3: CATSRFRGGEGYTF; DNA: TGTGCCACCAGCAGATTCCGAGGTGGAGAAGGCTACACCTTC; V: TRBV15; D: -; size: -; J: TRBJ1-2
CDR3: CAWSPSSYEQYF; DNA: TGTGCCTGGAGTCCGTCCTCCTACGAGCAGTACTTC; V: TRBV30; D: -; size: few; J: TRBJ2-7
CDR3: CASSQARSPNRAFF; DNA: TGTGCCAGCAGCCAAGCCAGGTCCCCTAACCGAGCTTTCTTT; V: TRBV14; D: -; size: -; J: TRBJ1-1
CDR3: CASSLDTGGEQFF; DNA: TGTGCCAGCAGCTTGGATACAGGGGGAGAGCAGTTCTTC; V: TRBV5-4; D: TRBD1; size: -; J: TRBJ2-1
CDR3: CATSRARLAGGHETQYF; DNA: TGTGCCACCAGCAGAGCCCGACTAGCGGGGGGGCACGAGACCCAGTACTTC; V: TRBV15; D: TRBD2; size: few; J: TRBJ2-5
CDR3: CASSPGPGGAFSETQYF; DNA: TGTGCCAGCAGCCCGGGACCCGGAGGGGCGTTTAGCGAGACCCAGTACTTC; V: TRBV4-2; D: -; size: few; J: TRBJ2-5
CDR3: CASSKVEAPGYTF; DNA: TGTGCCAGCAGCAAAGTTGAGGCTCCCGGCTACACCTTC; V: TRBV21-1; D: -; size: few; J: TRBJ1-2
CDR3: CASSQGGGPLQETQYF; DNA: TGTGCCAGCAGCCAAGGGGGTGGGCCGCTCCAAGAGACCCAGTACTTC; V: TRBV4-2; D: -; size: -; J: TRBJ2-5
CDR3: CSVVQNEKLFF; DNA: TGCAGCGTTGTCCAGAATGAAAAACTGTTTTTT; V: TRBV29-1; D: -; size: few; J: TRBJ1-4
CDR3: CASLSAVMNTGELFF; DNA: TGTGCCAGCCTCAGCGCAGTGATGAACACCGGGGAGCTGTTTTTT; V: TRBV7-9; D: -; size: once; J: TRBJ2-2
CDR3: CAWSEGAPNEQFF; DNA: TGTGCCTGGAGTGAGGGGGCCCCAAATGAGCAGTTCTTC; V: TRBV30; D: TRBD1; size: few; J: TRBJ2-1
CDR3: CASTAGTGELFF; DNA: TGTGCCAGCACAGCCGGCACCGGGGAGCTGTTTTTT; V: TRBV2; D: -; size: many; J: TRBJ2-2
CDR3: CASSKEGTGAFFSYEQYF; DNA: TGTGCCAGCAGCAAAGAAGGGACAGGGGCATTCTTCTCCTACGAGCAGTACTTC; V: TRBV21-1; D: -; size: -; J: TRBJ2-7
CDR3: CASSGTTALNEQFF; DNA: TGTGCCAGCAGTGGGACAACCGCCCTCAATGAGCAGTTCTTC; V: TRBV2; D: -; size: few; J: TRBJ2-1
CDR3: CATSGLAGGPTGELFF; DNA: TGTGCCACCAGCGGGCTAGCGGGAGGCCCCACCGGGGAGCTGTTTTTT; V: TRBV15; D: TRBD2; size: few; J: TRBJ2-2
CDR3: CAWSVKGAQPQHF; DNA: TGTGCCTGGAGTGTAAAGGGGGCCCAGCCCCAGCATTTT; V: TRBV30; D: TRBD1; size: -; J: TRBJ1-5
CDR3: CASSTTRELNEQFF; DNA: TGTGCCAGCAGTACGACTAGGGAGCTCAATGAGCAGTTCTTC; V: TRBV6-1; D: -; size: few; J: TRBJ2-1
CDR3: CASSETGGGETQYF; DNA: TGTGCCAGCAGTGAGACAGGGGGGGGCGAGACCCAGTACTTC; V: TRBV28; D: TRBD1; size: -; J: TRBJ2-5
CDR3: CASSSLAGVEDTGELFF; DNA: TGCGCCAGCAGCTCACTAGCGGGAGTAGAGGACACCGGGGAGCTGTTTTTT; V: TRBV5-1; D: TRBD2; size: -; J: TRBJ2-2
CDR3: CAWEAGGSYNEQFF; DNA: TGTGCCTGGGAAGCGGGAGGCTCCTACAATGAGCAGTTCTTC; V: TRBV30; D: TRBD2; size: -; J: TRBJ2-1
CDR3: CASSPTQYYGYTF; DNA: TGTGCCAGCAGCCCTACCCAATACTATGGCTACACCTTC; V: TRBV7-2; D: -; size: few; J: TRBJ1-2
CDR3: CASSYTRAGGAEQFF; DNA: TGTGCCAGCAGCTACACTCGAGCGGGAGGGGCTGAGCAGTTCTTC; V: TRBV6-6; D: TRBD2; size: -; J: TRBJ2-1
CDR3: CASSPLQETNYGYTF; DNA: TGTGCCAGCAGCCCATTACAGGAGACCAACTATGGCTACACCTTC; V: TRBV7-9; D: -; size: few; J: TRBJ1-2
CDR3: CASSLTSGSTDTQYF; DNA: TGCGCCAGCAGCTTAACTAGCGGTAGCACAGATACGCAGTATTTT; V: TRBV5-1; D: TRBD2; size: few; J: TRBJ2-3
CDR3: CASSLVAGNTEAFF; DNA: TGTGCCAGCAGCTTAGTAGCGGGTAACACTGAAGCTTTCTTT; V: TRBV7-2; D: -; size: -; J: TRBJ1-1
CDR3: CAWSGLAGVLAKNIQYF; DNA: TGTGCCTGGAGTGGACTAGCGGGAGTTCTAGCCAAAAACATTCAGTACTTC; V: TRBV30; D: TRBD2; size: once; J: TRBJ2-4
CDR3: CASSQEVASPYEQYF; DNA: TGCGCCAGCAGCCAAGAGGTGGCCAGCCCCTACGAGCAGTACTTC; V: TRBV4-3; D: -; size: -; J: TRBJ2-7
CDR3: CASSLNQGSTYEQYF; DNA: TGTGCCAGCAGCTTAAACCAGGGCTCAACCTACGAGCAGTACTTC; V: TRBV7-9; D: -; size: -; J: TRBJ2-7
CDR3: CASSSPGLAGPGANVLTF; DNA: TGTGCCAGCAGTTCGCCGGGACTAGCGGGACCCGGGGCCAACGTCCTGACTTTC; V: TRBV7-9; D: TRBD2; size: few; J: TRBJ2-6
CDR3: CAWSGRGNTEAFF; DNA: TGTGCCTGGAGTGGACGGGGGAACACTGAAGCTTTCTTT; V: TRBV30; D: -; size: -; J: TRBJ1-1
CDR3: CASSQTGTGEETQYF; DNA: TGCGCCAGCAGCCAAACTGGGACAGGGGAAGAGACCCAGTACTTC; V: TRBV4-3; D: TRBD1; size: many; J: TRBJ2-5
CDR3: CASRPPQQMNTEAFF; DNA: TGTGCCAGCAGGCCACCACAGCAAATGAACACTGAAGCTTTCTTT; V: TRBV7-9; D: -; size: few; J: TRBJ1-1
CDR3: CASTRGTEAFF; DNA: TGTGCCAGCACCAGAGGCACTGAAGCTTTCTTT; V: TRBV7-8; D: -; size: -; J: TRBJ1-1
CDR3: CSARGQFF; DNA: TGCAGTGCTAGGGGGCAGTTCTTC; V: TRBV20-1; D: -; size: -; J: TRBJ2-1
CDR3: CASSPRREEQFF; DNA: TGTGCCAGCTCACCGCGACGGGAAGAGCAGTTCTTC; V: TRBV18; D: -; size: -; J: TRBJ2-1
CDR3: CASSLGFGQLSSYEQYF; DNA: TGTGCCAGCAGCTTGGGCTTCGGACAGCTGAGCTCCTACGAGCAGTACTTC; V: TRBV5-4; D: -; size: few; J: TRBJ2-7
CDR3: CAWRGGDSGRLYEQFF; DNA: TGTGCCTGGAGGGGGGGGGATAGCGGGAGACTCTATGAGCAGTTCTTC; V: TRBV30; D: TRBD2; size: -; J: TRBJ2-1
CDR3: CASSLEGTVSGEQFF; DNA: TGTGCCAGCAGCTTAGAGGGGACGGTCTCCGGGGAGCAGTTCTTC; V: TRBV7-2; D: -; size: -; J: TRBJ2-1
CDR3: CASSFPGAGANVLTF; DNA: TGTGCCAGCAGCTTCCCAGGGGCCGGGGCCAACGTCCTGACTTTC; V: TRBV5-6; D: -; size: -; J: TRBJ2-6
CDR3: CSVGQGVGTEAFF; DNA: TGCAGCGTGGGTCAGGGAGTGGGCACTGAAGCTTTCTTT; V: TRBV29-1; D: -; size: -; J: TRBJ1-1
CDR3: CASSYRDRGYSYEQYF; DNA: TGTGCCAGCAGTTACCGGGACAGGGGGTACTCCTACGAGCAGTACTTC; V: TRBV6-5; D: TRBD1; size: -; J: TRBJ2-7
CDR3: CASSHSSRENIQYF; DNA: TGTGCCAGCAGCCACTCTTCCCGTGAGAACATTCAGTACTTC; V: TRBV13; D: -; size: -; J: TRBJ2-4
CDR3: CASSEMSSGNYEQYF; DNA: TGTGCCAGCAGTGAAATGAGTTCCGGAAACTACGAGCAGTACTTC; V: TRBV2; D: -; size: few; J: TRBJ2-7
CDR3: CASSIGPPATSTDTQYF; DNA: TGTGCCAGTAGTATAGGGCCCCCAGCGACTAGCACAGATACGCAGTATTTT; V: TRBV19; D: -; size: -; J: TRBJ2-3
CDR3: CASSLMGQGTDEQYF; DNA: TGTGCCAGCAGCCTGATGGGACAGGGGACCGACGAGCAGTACTTC; V: TRBV5-5; D: TRBD1; size: -; J: TRBJ2-7
CDR3: CASSSDSSGGPEQFF; DNA: TGTGCCAGCAGCTCTGACTCTAGCGGGGGCCCTGAGCAGTTCTTC; V: TRBV7-2; D: TRBD2; size: few; J: TRBJ2-1
CDR3: CASSLEIEDTQYF; DNA: TGTGCCAGCAGCTTAGAAATCGAAGATACGCAGTATTTT; V: TRBV7-2; D: -; size: few; J: TRBJ2-3
CDR3: CATSEGVENEQYF; DNA: TGTGCCACCAGTGAGGGGGTAGAGAACGAGCAGTACTTC; V: TRBV15; D: -; size: -; J: TRBJ2-7
CDR3: CSATQQDAFF; DNA: TGCAGTGCCACCCAGCAGGATGCTTTCTTT; V: TRBV20-1; D: -; size: -; J: TRBJ1-1